This entry lists 10 T cell receptor beta chains sequenced from one sample in a study of blood T cell repertoires in COVID-19. Here immunoSEQ multiplex PCR was the method, and the copy in TCRdb shows in-frame clones only, minus some. Here the sample spans some 160,000 clones, just under 80% being singletons. The sample taken for sequencing was peripheral blood. These receptors were collected from an elderly woman with acute or convalescent COVID-19.

The rearrangement links TRBV7-2 to TRBJ2-1; tentative D call: TRBD1 (6 bases). The CDR3 length is 13 residues. Germline V gene sequence: CDR1 SGHTA, CDR2 FQGNSA. As DNA, the CDR3 is TGTGCAGGTGGGCAGGGGTTAGCCAATGAGCAGTTCTTC. It specifies CAGGQGLANEQFF.

This chain connects TRBV28 to TRBJ1-1; possibly TRBD1 for D (6 bases). The germline CDR1 and CDR2 sequences are MDHEN and SYDVKM. CDR3 size: 11 residues. V lost 4 bases to trimming and J lost 10 bases, with 10 bases between them. The CDR3 sequence: CASSSPQGAFF. CDR3 bases: TGTGCCAGCAGTTCCCCACAGGGAGCTTTCTTT.

This chain links TRBV5-8 with TRBJ1-2; TRBD1 agrees at 12 bases. This CDR3 contains 14 residues. Germline assignment: CDR1 SGHTS and CDR2 YDEGEE. V dropped 4 bases and J dropped 7; count of bases not matched to a gene: 5. The CDR3 DNA reads as TGTGCCAGCAGCGGGGGACAGGGGGCTGGTGGCTACACCTTC. Its translation is CASSGGQGAGGYTF.

Concerning this clone itself: Other DNA variants within this sample encode the same CDR3. V and J are TRBV3-1 (or the pseudogene TRBV3-2) and TRBJ2-7, with TRBD1 matching over 9 bases. J gave up 2 bases and V 4 bases, and 0 bases lay outside the gene matches. CDR3 length: 13 residues. Germline V gene sequence: CDR1 LGHDT, CDR2 YNNKEL (reference sequence). The CDR3 region is CASSRQGAYEQYF. CDR3 coding DNA: TGTGCCAGCAGCCGACAGGGGGCCTACGAGCAGTACTTC.

V is TRBV28 and J is TRBJ2-1, with D tentatively TRBD1 (6 bases). V was pared by 7 bases and J by 6 bases, with 16 bases between. The CDR3 spans 14 residues. Germline V gene data show CDR1 as MDHEN and CDR2 as SYDVKM. CDR3 protein: CASTPAGTINEQFF. CDR3 nucleotides: TGTGCCAGCACCCCCGCCGGGACAATCAATGAGCAGTTCTTC. Drawing the rest from reference TRBV28 and TRBJ2-1, the complete variable domain is DVKVTQSSRYLVKRTGEKVFLECVQDMDHENMFWYRQDPGLGLRLIYFSYDVKMKEKGDIPEGYSVSREKKERFSLILESASTNQTSMYLCASTPAGTINEQFFGPGTRLTVL.

This clone showed up just a few times. CDR3 sequence: CASSFRGLVNSPLHF. For the CDR3, the DNA is TGTGCCAGCAGTTTCCGAGGACTGGTTAATTCACCCCTCCACTTT. The J gene is TRBJ1-6, the V gene TRBV6-5; D remains unclear. V was clipped by 4 bases and J by 6 bases, with 13 bases between them. From germline, CDR1 is MNHEY and CDR2 SVGAGI. This CDR3 comprises 15 residues.

The chain carries TRBV19 and TRBJ2-3; D is unresolved. This CDR3 has 13 amino acids. The V end lost 3 bases, the J end lost 4 bases, and 8 bases lay between the germline ends. Germline V gene lookup returns CDR1 LNHDA and CDR2 SQIVND (reference sequence). The DNA for the CDR3 is TGTGCCAGTAGTATGCTGGGCTCAGATACGCAGTATTTT. This translates into CASSMLGSDTQYF.

This clone was detected a few times. V and J are TRBV6-2 or TRBV6-3 and TRBJ2-6, with a possible D match to TRBD2 (5 bases). In germline, CDR1 is MNHEY, CDR2 SVGEGT. The length of the CDR3 is 16 residues. V lost 2 bases and J lost 0, with 8 bases in between. The CDR3 sequence: CASSYGRGSGANVLTF. As DNA, the CDR3 is TGTGCCAGCAGTTACGGTCGGGGCTCTGGGGCCAACGTCCTGACTTTC.

This chain links TRBV30 with TRBJ2-2; possibly TRBD2 for D (5 bases). Trimming left V 4 bases short and J 6 bases short, with 15 bases between. The CDR3 extends over 14 amino acids. Germline V gene sequence: CDR1 GTSNPN, CDR2 SVGIG (reference sequence). This CDR3 reads CAWNERVVPGELFF. CDR3 sequence (DNA): TGTGCCTGGAACGAGAGGGTTGTACCCGGGGAGCTGTTTTTT.

The chain combines TRBV10-1 with TRBJ1-3; a weak D match, TRBD1 (6 bases). Germline V gives CDR1 WNHNN, CDR2 SYGVQD (reference sequence). This CDR3 region has 14 residues. Trimming took off 6 bases at V and 2 bases at J, with 11 bases between the two ends. CDR3 nucleotides: TGCGCCAGCAGGGACAGTGCAGCTGGAAACACCATATATTTT. This translates into CASRDSAAGNTIYF.